One T cell receptor (beta chain) is described in this entry. Its target is unknown. Different DNA sequences within this sample yield the same CDR3. J was trimmed by 3 bases and V by 0 bases; bases with no gene match: 1. Germline CDR1 is MNHEY and CDR2 is SVGAGI. CDR3 length: 15 amino acids. The sample comes from a study of cytomegalovirus exposure and HLA in healthy donors. General study points: Later analysis identified 17,000 or so TCR beta sequences associated with HLA alleles, using a false discovery rate threshold of 0.05. Earlier results showed most TCR beta V segments being productive about 87% or about 30% of the time. The authors later found TCR association rates varying by HLA locus, with DRB1 most and HLA-C fewest.

Use of 60 Vbeta and 13 Jbeta primers characterized the PCR. Assay: immunoSEQ multiplex PCR; the TCRdb copy retains only in-frame clones and omits some. In the table there are about 160,000 clones, 75% to 80% of which are singletons. The gene calls are TRBV6-5 and TRBJ2-7; TRBD1 agrees at 11 bases. The sequencing sample was made of PBMCs. This receptor was obtained from a woman aged 50 to 60 in good health and CMV-seropositive. The CDR3 DNA reads TGTGCCAGCAGTTACTCCGGGACAGGGGGCTACGAGCAGTACTTC. This gives the protein CASSYSGTGGYEQYF.